Listed here is a single T cell receptor beta chain. This specimen comes from a study of T cells in Graves' hyperthyroidism and ophthalmopathy. V lost 5 bases and J lost 4; bases outside the gene matches: 7. Per germline, CDR1 SGDLS and CDR2 YYNGEE. There are 14 residues in the CDR3. Amplification of TCR beta CDR3 regions was performed using RNA transcripts as template. Primed by the HTBI set, a first-round RT-PCR was run on the TCR CDR3. TCRdb used MiXCR to reprocess the multiplex PCR reads, holding one entry per CDR3 protein. The table lists a few hundred thousand distinct CDR3 sequences, about 15% of them singletons.

The TCR comes from a woman aged 25-40 years with Graves' hyperthyroidism that later progressed to Graves' ophthalmopathy. The chain employs TRBV9 and TRBJ1-1; 8 nucleotides agree with TRBD1. Sample: blood. CDR3 in DNA: TGTGCCAGCAGACCCTCGACAGGGGTCACTGAAGCTTTCTTT. Translated: CASRPSTGVTEAFF.